The 8 T cell receptor beta chains given below trace back to one sample, sequenced in a study of PD-L1 blockade in urothelial cancer. The data were produced by immunoSEQ multiplex PCR, yet TCRdb's version contains in-frame clones alone and is incomplete. The data show around 130,000 clones, roughly 84% seen once. Time point given: pretreatment peripheral blood. Sequences were derived from PBMCs, sampled around atezolizumab (anti-PD-L1) treatment. The receptors stem from a man between 50 and 59 years old with urothelial cancer.

The chain is built from TRBV27 and TRBJ2-5; D perhaps matches TRBD2 (6 bases). The germline gives CDR1 MNHEY, CDR2 SMNVEV (reference sequence). The CDR3 runs to 14 residues. V lost 5 bases to trimming and J lost 1 base, with 11 bases between them. The CDR3 DNA is TGTGCCAGCAGTACCTCGGGGGTCCAAGAGACCCAGTACTTC. Protein sequence: CASSTSGVQETQYF.

The rearrangement uses TRBV5-5 and TRBJ2-5; 8 bases map to TRBD1. The CDR3 has 14 residues. The germline V gene has CDR1 SGHKS and CDR2 YYEKEE (reference sequence). Trimming at V came to 1 base and at J to 4 bases, leaving 3 bases not matched to a gene. The CDR3 DNA is TGTGCCAGCAGCTTGCAGGGGGCGAGAGAGACCCAGTACTTC. Its protein product is CASSLQGARETQYF.

The V call is TRBV2, the J call TRBJ1-1; D uncertain. V was pared by 9 bases and J by 1 base, with 12 bases between. The CDR3 is made up of 13 amino acids. The germline V gene encodes CDR1 SNHLY and CDR2 FYNNEI. DNA for the CDR3: TGTGCCAGAGGGAGCGGCCCGAACACTGAAGCTTTCTTT. This encodes CARGSGPNTEAFF.

J is TRBJ2-5 and V is TRBV20-1, with D hard to call. Per germline, CDR1 DFQATT and CDR2 SNEGSKA (reference sequence). The CDR3 contains 11 residues. The chain's CDR3 is CSAEHGETQYF. CDR3 DNA: TGCAGCGCCGAACACGGGGAGACCCAGTACTTC.

This chain uses TRBV11-2 with TRBJ2-7; 7 bases are a match to TRBD1. V lost 6 bases, J lost 0 bases, and 8 bases stayed unmatched. CDR3 length: 15 amino acids. In germline, CDR1 is SGHAT, CDR2 FQNNGV. Here the CDR3 reads CASRDAGTASYEQYF. In DNA, the CDR3 is TGTGCCAGCAGGGACGCCGGGACAGCCTCCTACGAGCAGTACTTC. Complete variable domain (other parts from reference TRBV11-2 and TRBJ2-7): EAGVAQSPRYKIIEKRQSVAFWCNPISGHATLYWYQQILGQGPKLLIQFQNNGVVDDSQLPKDRFSAERLKGVDSTLKIQPAKLEDSAVYLCASRDAGTASYEQYFGPGTRLTVT.

This chain connects TRBV6-1 to TRBJ2-7, with D hard to call. The CDR3 is 11 amino acids. With 10 bases removed from V and 5 bases from J, the gap between germline ends came to 12 bases. Germline V gene sequence: CDR1 MNHNS, CDR2 SASEGT. The CDR3: CATTLGDEQYF. The CDR3 DNA follows: TGTGCCACCACCCTCGGTGACGAGCAGTACTTC.

This clone was counted between two and nine times. V is TRBV28 and J is TRBJ2-6; D ambiguous. In germline, CDR1 is MDHEN, CDR2 SYDVKM. The CDR3 consists of 17 residues. V lost 5 bases to trimming and J lost 3 bases, with 17 bases between them. The CDR3 protein is CASSLFSRRFGANVLTF. Here the CDR3 DNA reads TGTGCCAGCAGTCTTTTCAGCCGGCGGTTTGGGGCCAACGTCCTGACTTTC.

This clone was counted between two and nine times. The V gene is TRBV7-2, the J gene TRBJ2-3, with D possibly TRBD2 on 5 matching bases. CDR1 is SGHTA, CDR2 FQGNSA, per germline. V was cut by 4 bases and J by 4 bases, with 12 bases left in between. The CDR3 is 14 residues long. CDR3 sequence (DNA): TGTGCCAGCAGCTCGGGCGCGGGTCCAGATACGCAGTATTTT. It codes for CASSSGAGPDTQYF.